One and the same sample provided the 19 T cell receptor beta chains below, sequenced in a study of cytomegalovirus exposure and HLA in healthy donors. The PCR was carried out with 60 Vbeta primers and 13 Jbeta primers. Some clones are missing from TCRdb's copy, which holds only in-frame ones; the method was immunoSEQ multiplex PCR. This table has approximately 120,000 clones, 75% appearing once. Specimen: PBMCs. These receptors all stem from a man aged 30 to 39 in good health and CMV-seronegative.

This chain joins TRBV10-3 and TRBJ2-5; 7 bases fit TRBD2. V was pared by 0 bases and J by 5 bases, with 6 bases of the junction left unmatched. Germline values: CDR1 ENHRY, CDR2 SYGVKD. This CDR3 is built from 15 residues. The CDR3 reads CAISESLQAGETQYF. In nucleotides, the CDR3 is TGTGCCATCAGTGAGTCTCTCCAAGCGGGGGAGACCCAGTACTTC.

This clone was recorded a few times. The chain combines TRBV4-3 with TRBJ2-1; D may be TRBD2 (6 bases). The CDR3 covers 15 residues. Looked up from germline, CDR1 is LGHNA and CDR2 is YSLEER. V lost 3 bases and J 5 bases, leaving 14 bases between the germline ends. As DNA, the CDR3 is TGCGCCAGCAGCCACTCCGGGACTGTCGACAATGAGCAGTTCTTC. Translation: CASSHSGTVDNEQFF.

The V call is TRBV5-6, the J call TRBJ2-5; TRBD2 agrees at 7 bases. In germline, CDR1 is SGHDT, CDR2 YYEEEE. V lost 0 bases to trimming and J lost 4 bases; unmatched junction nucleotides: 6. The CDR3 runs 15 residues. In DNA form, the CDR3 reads TGTGCCAGCAGCTTGGGGGGACTAACTGCAGAGACCCAGTACTTC. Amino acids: CASSLGGLTAETQYF.

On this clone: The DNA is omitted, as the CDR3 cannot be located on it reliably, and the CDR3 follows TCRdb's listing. The CDR3 loop is CASSSSRNTGELFF. The chain uses TRBV6-5 and TRBJ2-2; no check of the table's D call, TRBD2, against the DNA was made. Germline CDR1 is MNHEY and CDR2 is SVGAGI. The length of the CDR3 is 14 amino acids, counting both ends.

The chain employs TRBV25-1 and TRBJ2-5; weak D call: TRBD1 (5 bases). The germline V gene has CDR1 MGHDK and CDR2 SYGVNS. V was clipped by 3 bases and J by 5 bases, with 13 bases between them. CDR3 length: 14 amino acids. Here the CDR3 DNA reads TGTGCCAGCAGTGACGAAGGGGCTGGCGAGACCCAGTACTTC. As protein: CASSDEGAGETQYF.

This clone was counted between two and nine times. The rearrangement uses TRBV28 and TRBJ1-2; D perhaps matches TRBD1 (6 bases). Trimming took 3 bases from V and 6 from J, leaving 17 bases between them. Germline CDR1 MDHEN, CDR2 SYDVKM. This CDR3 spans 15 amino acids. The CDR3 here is CASSFRRGAVDGYTF. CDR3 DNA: TGTGCCAGCAGTTTCCGTCGGGGGGCTGTGGATGGCTACACCTTC.

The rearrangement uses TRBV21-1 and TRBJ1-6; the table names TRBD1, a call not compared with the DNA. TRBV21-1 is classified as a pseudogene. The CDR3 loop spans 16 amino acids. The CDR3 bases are TGTGCCAGCAGCAAAGGGGGACAGGGCCTAAATTCACCCCTCCACTTT. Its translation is CASSKGGQGLNSPLHF.

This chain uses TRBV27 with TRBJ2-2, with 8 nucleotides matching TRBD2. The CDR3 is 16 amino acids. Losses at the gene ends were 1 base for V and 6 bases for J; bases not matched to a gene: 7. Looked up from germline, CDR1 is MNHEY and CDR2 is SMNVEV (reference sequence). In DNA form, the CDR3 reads TGTGCCAGCAGTTTATTCGGTCCGGGGGGGCCCGGGGAGCTGTTTTTT. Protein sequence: CASSLFGPGGPGELFF.

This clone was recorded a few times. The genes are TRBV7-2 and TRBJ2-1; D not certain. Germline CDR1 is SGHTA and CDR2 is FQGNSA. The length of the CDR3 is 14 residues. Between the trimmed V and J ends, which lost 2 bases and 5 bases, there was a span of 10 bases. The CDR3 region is CASSLQAYNNEQFF. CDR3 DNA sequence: TGTGCCAGCAGCTTACAAGCGTATAACAATGAGCAGTTCTTC.

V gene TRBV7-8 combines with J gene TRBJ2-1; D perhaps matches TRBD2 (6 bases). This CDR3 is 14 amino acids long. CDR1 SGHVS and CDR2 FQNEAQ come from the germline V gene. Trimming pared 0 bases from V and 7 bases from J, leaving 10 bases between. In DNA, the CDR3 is TGTGCCAGCAGCTTAGCCGGGAGTGGAAATGAGCAGTTCTTC. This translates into CASSLAGSGNEQFF.

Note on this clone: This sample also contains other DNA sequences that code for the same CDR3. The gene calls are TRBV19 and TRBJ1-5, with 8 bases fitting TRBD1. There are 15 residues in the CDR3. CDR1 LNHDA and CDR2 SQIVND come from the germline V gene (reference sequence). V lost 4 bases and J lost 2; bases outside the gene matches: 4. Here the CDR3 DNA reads TGTGCCAGTAGTACCTTGACAGGGGGCAATCAGCCCCAGCATTTT. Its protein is CASSTLTGGNQPQHF.

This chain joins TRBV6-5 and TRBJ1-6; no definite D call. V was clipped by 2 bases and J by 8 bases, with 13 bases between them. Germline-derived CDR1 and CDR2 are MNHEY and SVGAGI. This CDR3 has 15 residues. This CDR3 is CASSYGVGGYSPLHF. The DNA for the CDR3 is TGTGCCAGCAGTTACGGGGTGGGAGGTTATTCACCCCTCCACTTT.

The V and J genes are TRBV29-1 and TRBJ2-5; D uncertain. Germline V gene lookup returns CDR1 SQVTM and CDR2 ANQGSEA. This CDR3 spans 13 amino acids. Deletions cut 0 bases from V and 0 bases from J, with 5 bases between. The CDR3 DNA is TGCAGCGTTGAAGACAGGTACCAAGAGACCCAGTACTTC. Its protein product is CSVEDRYQETQYF.

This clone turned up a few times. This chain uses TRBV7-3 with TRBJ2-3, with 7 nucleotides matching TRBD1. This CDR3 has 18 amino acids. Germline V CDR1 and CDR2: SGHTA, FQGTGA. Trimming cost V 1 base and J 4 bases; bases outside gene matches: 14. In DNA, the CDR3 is TGTGCCAGCAGCTTAATCCCCCGACAGGGCCGATCCGCAGATACGCAGTATTTT. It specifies CASSLIPRQGRSADTQYF.

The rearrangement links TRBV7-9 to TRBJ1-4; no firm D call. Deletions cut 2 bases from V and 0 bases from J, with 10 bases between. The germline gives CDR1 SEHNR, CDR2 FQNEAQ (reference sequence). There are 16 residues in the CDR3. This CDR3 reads CASSLYSQATNEKLFF. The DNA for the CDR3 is TGTGCCAGCAGCTTATACAGCCAAGCAACTAATGAAAAACTGTTTTTT. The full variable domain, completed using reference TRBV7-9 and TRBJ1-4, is DTGVSQNPRHKITKRGQNVTFRCDPISEHNRLYWYRQTLGQGPEFLTYFQNEAQLEKSRLLSDRFSAERPKGSFSTLEIQRTEQGDSAMYLCASSLYSQATNEKLFFGSGTQLSVL.

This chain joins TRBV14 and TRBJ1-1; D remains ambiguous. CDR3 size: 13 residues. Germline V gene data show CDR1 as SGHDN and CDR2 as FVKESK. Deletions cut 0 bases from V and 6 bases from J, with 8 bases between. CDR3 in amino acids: CASSQDTGAEAFF. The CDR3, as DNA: TGTGCCAGCAGCCAAGATACCGGGGCTGAAGCTTTCTTT.

CDR3 in amino acids: CAISPGTAAANYGYTF. The CDR3 DNA sequence: TGTGCCATCAGTCCCGGGACAGCCGCAGCTAACTATGGCTACACCTTC. The chain links TRBV10-3 to TRBJ1-2; 7 bases line up with TRBD1. V dropped 5 bases and J dropped 0; count of bases not matched to a gene: 9. Germline V gene data show CDR1 as ENHRY and CDR2 as SYGVKD. This CDR3 has 16 residues.

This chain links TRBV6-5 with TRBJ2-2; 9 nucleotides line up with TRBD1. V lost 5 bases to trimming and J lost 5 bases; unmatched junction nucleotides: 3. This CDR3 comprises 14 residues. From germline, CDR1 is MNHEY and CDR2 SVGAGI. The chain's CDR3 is CASSPGQGTGELFF. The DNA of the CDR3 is TGTGCCAGCAGTCCCGGACAGGGGACCGGGGAGCTGTTTTTT.

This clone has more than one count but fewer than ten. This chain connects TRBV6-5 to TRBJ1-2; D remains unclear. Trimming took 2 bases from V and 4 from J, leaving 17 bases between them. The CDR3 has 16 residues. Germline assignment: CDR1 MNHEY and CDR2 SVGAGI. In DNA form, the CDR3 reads TGTGCCAGCAGTTACGACCGTGAGGTTCCTAGCTATGGCTACACCTTC. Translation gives CASSYDREVPSYGYTF.